The 23 T cell receptor beta chains given below trace back to one sample, sequenced in a study of T cell responses to AZD1222 COVID-19 vaccine. Using immunoSEQ multiplex PCR, the repertoire was profiled, and TCRdb retains in-frame clones only, with some absent. This table has some 200,000 clones, 91% appearing once. The sample in question was peripheral blood, obtained 28 days after the second AZD1222 dose. Every receptor here comes from an adult who received the AZD1222 COVID-19 vaccine.

This clone appeared a single time. The V and J genes are TRBV27 and TRBJ2-1; 7 bases match TRBD2. The CDR3 totals 17 residues. From germline, CDR1 is MNHEY and CDR2 SMNVEV (reference sequence). V was clipped by 4 bases and J by 8 bases; unmatched bases: 17. Here the CDR3 DNA reads TGTGCCAGCAGTTCCAGATATAGGGCTGCGGGGAGGGATGAGCAGTTCTTC. It codes for CASSSRYRAAGRDEQFF.

The chain carries TRBV18 and TRBJ2-7, with 8 bases fitting TRBD2. Germline CDR1 reads KGHSH; CDR2 reads LQKENI. The CDR3 is made up of 14 amino acids. Trimming took 3 bases from V and 2 from J; bases not matched to a gene: 3. The CDR3 coding sequence is TGTGCCAGCTCACCGGGCGGGAGGACCTACGAGCAGTACTTC. This codes for CASSPGGRTYEQYF. The full variable domain, with the rest looked up from reference TRBV18 and TRBJ2-7, is NAGVMQNPRHLVRRRGQEARLRCSPMKGHSHVYWYRQLPEEGLKFMVYLQKENIIDESGMPKERFSAEFPKEGPSILRIQQVVRGDSAAYFCASSPGGRTYEQYFGPGTRLTVT.

This chain's CDR3 is CASSYRTSGSDEQFF. The CDR3 region has the DNA TGTGCCAGCAGTTACAGGACTAGCGGGAGCGATGAGCAGTTCTTC. The chain combines TRBV28 with TRBJ2-1; 13 bases agree with TRBD2. Germline V gene data show CDR1 as MDHEN and CDR2 as SYDVKM. The CDR3 has 15 amino acids. V dropped 4 bases and J dropped 8; count of bases not matched to a gene: 5.

J is TRBJ1-5 and V is TRBV28, with D maybe TRBD1 (6 bases). The V gene lost 3 bases and the J gene lost 0 bases, with 12 bases spanning the gap. CDR3 length: 16 residues. The germline V gene encodes CDR1 MDHEN and CDR2 SYDVKM. CDR3 DNA: TGTGCCAGCAGTTTTGGGGGGCGTAATAGCAATCAGCCCCAGCATTTT. Its protein is CASSFGGRNSNQPQHF.

This clone occurred a few times. V usage is TRBV19 and J usage is TRBJ1-1, with 8 nucleotides matching TRBD1. Per germline, CDR1 LNHDA and CDR2 SQIVND (reference sequence). The CDR3 is 14 amino acids. Losses at the gene ends were 4 bases for V and 6 bases for J; bases not matched to a gene: 7. CDR3 loop: CASSTGQGVPEAFF. In nucleotides, the CDR3 is TGTGCCAGTAGTACTGGACAGGGAGTCCCTGAAGCTTTCTTT.

The chain joins TRBV11-3 to TRBJ2-1, with a possible D match to TRBD2 (6 bases). Deletions cut 8 bases from V and 7 bases from J, with 21 bases between. Germline V CDR1 and CDR2: SGHNT, YENEEA. CDR3 length: 15 residues. The CDR3: CASCQRAGIGNEQFF. The CDR3 DNA is TGTGCCAGCTGCCAGCGGGCAGGGATAGGTAATGAGCAGTTCTTC.

V usage is TRBV12-5 and J usage is TRBJ1-2; the match to TRBD1 covers 9 bases. Germline V gives CDR1 LGHNT, CDR2 FRNRAP. The CDR3 is 16 residues long. Trimming removed 0 bases from V and 3 bases from J; junction bases left unmatched: 5. The CDR3 is CASGLVLGDRDYGYTF. CDR3 coding DNA: TGTGCTAGTGGTTTGGTACTGGGGGACAGGGACTATGGCTACACCTTC.

The chain has TRBV5-4 and TRBJ2-1; D is ambiguous. The V and J ends lost 4 bases and 8 bases respectively, with 10 bases between them. The V gene's germline CDR1 is SGHNT and CDR2 YYREEE (reference sequence). The CDR3 spans 12 residues. CDR3 residues: CASSVNLDEQFF. CDR3 bases: TGTGCCAGCAGCGTAAATCTCGATGAGCAGTTCTTC.

J is TRBJ1-5 and V is TRBV27, with 8 positions matching TRBD1. Germline V gene lookup returns CDR1 MNHEY and CDR2 SMNVEV (reference sequence). This CDR3 has 15 residues. After removal of 4 bases from V and 6 bases from J, the junction contained 8 bases not matched to a gene. This CDR3 reads CASSSMTGEVQPQHF. The CDR3 bases are TGTGCCAGCAGTTCGATGACAGGGGAAGTTCAGCCCCAGCATTTT.

The chain uses TRBV11-3 and TRBJ2-5, with D unclear. V lost 4 bases, J lost 3 bases, and 18 bases lay in between. The CDR3 is 16 amino acids. The germline gives CDR1 SGHNT, CDR2 YENEEA. The CDR3 nucleotides read TGTGCCAGCAGCTCCCCATCGAGTCCCGGCGAAGAGACCCAGTACTTC. It specifies CASSSPSSPGEETQYF.

The chain uses TRBV4-2 and TRBJ1-4; D gene unclear. The CDR3 contains 14 residues. Germline CDR1 is LGHNA and CDR2 is YNFKEQ. Deletions cut 0 bases from V and 4 bases from J, with 6 bases between. CDR3 residues: CASSQEGGNEKLFF. In DNA, the CDR3 is TGTGCCAGCAGCCAAGAAGGAGGTAATGAAAAACTGTTTTTT.

The sample holds a few counts of this clone. This chain connects TRBV2 to TRBJ1-1, with D possibly being TRBD1 (5 bases). This CDR3 comprises 13 residues. V was clipped by 7 bases and J by 3 bases, with 12 bases between them. From germline, CDR1 is SNHLY and CDR2 FYNNEI. The CDR3 bases are TGTGCCAGCACGGTATCGGGGGACACTGAAGCTTTCTTT. Translating it yields CASTVSGDTEAFF.

The chain combines TRBV6-5 with TRBJ1-3; 9 bases agree with TRBD1. CDR1 and CDR2 (germline): MNHEY, SVGAGI. Trimming at V came to 0 bases and at J to 7 bases, leaving 4 bases not matched to a gene. The CDR3 extends over 15 amino acids. CDR3 coding DNA: TGTGCCAGCAGTTACTCGACGACAGGGGGGAACACCATATATTTT. It encodes CASSYSTTGGNTIYF.

Here the CDR3 reads CASSGQGNTGELFF. The CDR3 coding sequence is TGCGCCAGCTCCGGACAGGGGAACACCGGGGAGCTGTTTTTT. The chain has TRBV10-1 and TRBJ2-2; 8 nucleotides agree with TRBD1. V lost 8 bases to trimming and J lost 1 base; unmatched junction nucleotides: 3. The germline gives CDR1 WNHNN, CDR2 SYGVQD (reference sequence). The CDR3 is 14 amino acids.

The rearrangement joins TRBV28 to TRBJ1-1; 7 bases are a match to TRBD1. Germline CDR1 MDHEN, CDR2 SYDVKM. V lost 8 bases, J lost 5 bases, and 8 bases stayed unmatched. This CDR3 region has 13 residues. The CDR3 region has the DNA TGTGCCAGCCTTACCCGCAGGGGGACTGAAGCTTTCTTT. It is translated as CASLTRRGTEAFF.

This sequence joins TRBV6-5 and TRBJ1-5; TRBD1 matches 8 bases. Trimming removed 1 base from V and 5 bases from J; junction bases left unmatched: 7. Germline lookup yields CDR1 MNHEY and CDR2 SVGAGI. This CDR3 has 16 amino acids. The CDR3 DNA is TGTGCCAGCAGTTACTTAGGGACAGGTTGGGATCAGCCCCAGCATTTT. Its protein product is CASSYLGTGWDQPQHF.

The CDR3 DNA sequence: TGTGCCGGGACATCTGGCAATCAGCCCCAGCATTTT. Translation: CAGTSGNQPQHF. The rearrangement joins TRBV19 to TRBJ1-5, with D possibly TRBD1 on 6 matching bases. CDR3 length: 12 residues. Germline-derived CDR1 and CDR2 are LNHDA and SQIVND (reference sequence). Deletions cut 11 bases from V and 2 bases from J, with 10 bases between. The full variable domain, with the rest looked up from reference TRBV19 and TRBJ1-5, is DGGITQSPKYLFRKEGQNVTLSCEQNLNHDAMYWYRQDPGQGLRLIYYSQIVNDFQKGDIAEGYSVSREKKESFPLTVTSAQKNPTAFYLCAGTSGNQPQHFGDGTRLSIL.

V usage is TRBV7-3 and J usage is TRBJ2-5; D might be TRBD2 (6 bases). The CDR3 is 13 residues long. The V gene lost 2 bases and the J gene lost 5 bases, with 9 bases spanning the gap. In germline, CDR1 is SGHTA, CDR2 FQGTGA. The CDR3 region is CASSLGGTETQYF. CDR3 sequence (DNA): TGTGCCAGCAGCTTAGGAGGGACGGAGACCCAGTACTTC.

The rearrangement joins TRBV7-3 to TRBJ2-7; possible D gene TRBD2, 5 bases. V was cut by 5 bases and J by 7 bases, with 24 bases left in between. Germline V lookup: CDR1 SGHTA, CDR2 FQGTGA. The CDR3 sequence is 16 residues long. The CDR3 region has the DNA TGTGCCAGCAGCCAGCTGAAGAAGCGGCAACTCTCGGAGCAGTACTTC. Protein product: CASSQLKKRQLSEQYF.

The V gene is TRBV28, the J gene TRBJ2-2, with 10 bases fitting TRBD1. CDR1 is MDHEN, CDR2 SYDVKM, per germline. V gave up 3 bases and J gave up 4 bases; unmatched junction bases: 8. The CDR3 is 17 residues long. Written as DNA, the CDR3 is TGTGCCAGCAGTTTTTTCCCGGGACAGGGGACCACCGGGGAGCTGTTTTTT. This translates into CASSFFPGQGTTGELFF. Using reference TRBV28 and TRBJ2-2 for the parts outside the CDR3, the full variable domain is DVKVTQSSRYLVKRTGEKVFLECVQDMDHENMFWYRQDPGLGLRLIYFSYDVKMKEKGDIPEGYSVSREKKERFSLILESASTNQTSMYLCASSFFPGQGTTGELFFGEGSRLTVL.

V is TRBV19 and J is TRBJ2-2, with D perhaps assigned TRBD1 or TRBD2 (5 bases each). The CDR3 is 16 residues long. Between the trimmed V and J ends, which lost 5 bases and 5 bases, there was a span of 18 bases. CDR1 LNHDA and CDR2 SQIVND come from the germline V gene (reference sequence). Here the CDR3 reads CASSPGTAGDTGELFF. For the CDR3, the DNA is TGTGCCAGTAGTCCAGGGACGGCCGGGGATACCGGGGAGCTGTTTTTT.

V is TRBV19 and J is TRBJ2-5, with D maybe TRBD2 (5 bases). The germline V gene has CDR1 LNHDA and CDR2 SQIVND (reference sequence). This CDR3 is built from 17 residues. V was shortened by 4 bases and J by 4 bases, with 22 bases between the two germline ends. The CDR3 region is CASSNFLLSGRAETQYF. CDR3 bases: TGTGCCAGTAGTAACTTTTTACTAAGCGGTCGGGCAGAGACCCAGTACTTC.

The rearrangement links TRBV11-3 to TRBJ2-1, with D possibly TRBD2 on 5 matching bases. Trimming took 4 bases from V and 6 from J, leaving 16 bases between them. This CDR3 region has 15 residues. In germline, CDR1 is SGHNT, CDR2 YENEEA. CDR3 in DNA: TGTGCCAGCAGCTATCTTAGCGCGCCGGGCAATGAGCAGTTCTTC. It yields the protein CASSYLSAPGNEQFF. Based on the CDR3 plus reference TRBV11-3 and TRBJ2-1, the full variable domain is EAGVVQSPRYKIIEKKQPVAFWCNPISGHNTLYWYLQNLGQGPELLIRYENEEAVDDSQLPKDRFSAERLKGVDSTLKIQPAELGDSAVYLCASSYLSAPGNEQFFGPGTRLTVL.